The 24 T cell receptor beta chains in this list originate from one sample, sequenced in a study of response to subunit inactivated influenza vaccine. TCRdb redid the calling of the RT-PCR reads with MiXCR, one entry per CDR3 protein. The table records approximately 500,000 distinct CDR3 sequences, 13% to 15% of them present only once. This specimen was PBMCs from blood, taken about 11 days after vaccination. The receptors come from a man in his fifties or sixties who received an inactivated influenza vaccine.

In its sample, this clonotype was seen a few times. CDR3 nucleotides: TGTGCCAGCAGTACACAGGGAAACACCATATATTTT. Protein: CASSTQGNTIYF. This sequence joins TRBV12-3 or TRBV12-4 and TRBJ1-3; D call uncertain. Deletions cut 5 bases from V and 4 bases from J, with 6 bases between. This CDR3 spans 12 amino acids.

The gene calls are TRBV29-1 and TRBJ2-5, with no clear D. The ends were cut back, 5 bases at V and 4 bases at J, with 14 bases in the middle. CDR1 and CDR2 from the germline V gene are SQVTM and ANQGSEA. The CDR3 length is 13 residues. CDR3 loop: CSVHRGVRETQYF. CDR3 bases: TGCAGCGTTCACAGAGGAGTTAGAGAGACCCAGTACTTC.

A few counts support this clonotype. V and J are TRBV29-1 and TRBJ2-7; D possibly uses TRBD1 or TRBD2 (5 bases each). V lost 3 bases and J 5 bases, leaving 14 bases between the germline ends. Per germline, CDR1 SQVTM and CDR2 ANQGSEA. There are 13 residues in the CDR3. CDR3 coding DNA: TGCAGCGTTGAGGTCAGCCTGGGACACGAGCAGTACTTC. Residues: CSVEVSLGHEQYF.

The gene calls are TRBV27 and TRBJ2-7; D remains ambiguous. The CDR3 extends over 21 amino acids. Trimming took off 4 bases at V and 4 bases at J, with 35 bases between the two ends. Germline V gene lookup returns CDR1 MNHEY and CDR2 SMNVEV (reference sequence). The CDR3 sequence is CASSSAGQMGREVFSPYEQYF. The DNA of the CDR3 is TGTGCCAGCAGTTCCGCAGGCCAAATGGGCAGAGAGGTTTTTTCGCCTTACGAGCAGTACTTC.

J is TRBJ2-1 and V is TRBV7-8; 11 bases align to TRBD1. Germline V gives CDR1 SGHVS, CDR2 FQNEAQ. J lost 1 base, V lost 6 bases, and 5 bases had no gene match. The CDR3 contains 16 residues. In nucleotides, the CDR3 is TGTGCCAGCAGTAGGACAGGGGGCCCTTCCTACAATGAGCAGTTCTTC. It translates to CASSRTGGPSYNEQFF.

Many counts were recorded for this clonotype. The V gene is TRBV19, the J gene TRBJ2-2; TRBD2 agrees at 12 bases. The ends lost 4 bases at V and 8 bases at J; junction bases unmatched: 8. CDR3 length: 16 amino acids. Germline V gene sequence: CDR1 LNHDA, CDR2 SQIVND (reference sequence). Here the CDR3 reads CASSTVGTSGRGELFF. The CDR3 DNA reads TGTGCCAGTAGTACTGTTGGGACTAGCGGGCGTGGGGAGCTGTTTTTT.

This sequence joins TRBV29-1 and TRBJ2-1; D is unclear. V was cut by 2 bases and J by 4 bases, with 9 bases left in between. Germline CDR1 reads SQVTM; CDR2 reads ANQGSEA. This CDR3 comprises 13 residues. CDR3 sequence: CSVELGNYNEQFF. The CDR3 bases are TGCAGCGTTGAATTAGGAAATTACAATGAGCAGTTCTTC.

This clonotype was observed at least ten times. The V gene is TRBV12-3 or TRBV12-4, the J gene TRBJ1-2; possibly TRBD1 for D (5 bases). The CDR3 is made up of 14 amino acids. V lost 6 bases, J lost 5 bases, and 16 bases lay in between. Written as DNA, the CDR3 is TGTGCCAGCAGCCCCTGGCAGGGAAGTTATGGCTACACCTTC. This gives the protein CASSPWQGSYGYTF.

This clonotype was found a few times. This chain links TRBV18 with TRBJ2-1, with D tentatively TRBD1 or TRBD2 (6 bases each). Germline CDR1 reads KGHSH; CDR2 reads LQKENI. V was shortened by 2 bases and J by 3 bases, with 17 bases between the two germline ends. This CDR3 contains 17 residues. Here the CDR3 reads CASSPRGAGWLYNEQFF. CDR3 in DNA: TGTGCCAGCTCACCAAGGGGGGCGGGCTGGCTCTACAATGAGCAGTTCTTC.

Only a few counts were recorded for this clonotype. In nucleotides, the CDR3 is TGCAGTGCTAGAGTGGGTGGGCAGGGGATGAGGACTGAAGCTTTCTTT. Its translation: CSARVGGQGMRTEAFF. The V gene is TRBV20-1, the J gene TRBJ1-1, with a possible D match to TRBD1 (6 bases). CDR3 length: 16 amino acids. From germline, CDR1 is DFQATT and CDR2 SNEGSKA (reference sequence). With 1 base removed from V and 5 bases from J, the gap between germline ends came to 20 bases.

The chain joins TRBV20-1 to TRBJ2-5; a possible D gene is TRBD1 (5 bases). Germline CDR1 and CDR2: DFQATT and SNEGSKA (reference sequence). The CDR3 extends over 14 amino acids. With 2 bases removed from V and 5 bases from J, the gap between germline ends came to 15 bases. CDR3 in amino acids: CSARRKGQVETQYF. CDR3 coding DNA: TGCAGTGCTAGACGAAAGGGGCAGGTGGAGACCCAGTACTTC.

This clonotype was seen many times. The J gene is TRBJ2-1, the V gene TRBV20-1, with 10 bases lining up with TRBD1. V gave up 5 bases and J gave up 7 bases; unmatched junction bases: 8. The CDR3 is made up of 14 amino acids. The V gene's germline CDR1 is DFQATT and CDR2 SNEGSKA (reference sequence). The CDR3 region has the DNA TGCAGTGCTCCAAGACAGGGGGCGCGGAATGAGCAGTTCTTC. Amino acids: CSAPRQGARNEQFF.

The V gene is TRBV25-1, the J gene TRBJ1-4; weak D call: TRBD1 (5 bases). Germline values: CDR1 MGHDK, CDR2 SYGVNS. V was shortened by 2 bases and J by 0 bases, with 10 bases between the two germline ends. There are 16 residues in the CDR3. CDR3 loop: CASSEEGISTNEKLFF. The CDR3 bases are TGTGCCAGCAGTGAAGAGGGGATCTCAACTAATGAAAAACTGTTTTTT.

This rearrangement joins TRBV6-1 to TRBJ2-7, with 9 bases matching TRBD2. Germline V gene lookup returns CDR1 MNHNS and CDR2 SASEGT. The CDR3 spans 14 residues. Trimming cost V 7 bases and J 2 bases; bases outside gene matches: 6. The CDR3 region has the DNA TGTGCCAGCACCGCGGGGGGGGCCCCCTACGAGCAGTACTTC. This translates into CASTAGGAPYEQYF.

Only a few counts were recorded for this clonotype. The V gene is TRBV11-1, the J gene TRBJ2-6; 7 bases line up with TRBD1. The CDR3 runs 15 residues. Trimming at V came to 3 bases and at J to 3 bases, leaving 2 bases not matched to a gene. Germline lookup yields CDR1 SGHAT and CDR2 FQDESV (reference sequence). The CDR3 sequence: CASSFDRVGANVLTF. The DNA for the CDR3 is TGTGCCAGCAGCTTTGACAGGGTTGGGGCCAACGTCCTGACTTTC.

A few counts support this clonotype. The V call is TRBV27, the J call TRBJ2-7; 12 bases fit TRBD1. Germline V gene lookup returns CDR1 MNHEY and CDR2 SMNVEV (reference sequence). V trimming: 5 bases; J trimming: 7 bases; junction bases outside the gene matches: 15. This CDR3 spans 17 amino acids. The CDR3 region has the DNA TGTGCCAGCAGTCCCTACCCACTCCGGGACAGGGGGCTAGAGCAGTACTTC. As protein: CASSPYPLRDRGLEQYF.

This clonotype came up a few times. The CDR3 region is CASSPGTVYQETQYF. In nucleotides, the CDR3 is TGTGCCAGCAGTCCCGGGACTGTATACCAAGAGACCCAGTACTTC. The V call is TRBV12-3 or TRBV12-4, the J call TRBJ2-5, with D possibly being TRBD2 (6 bases). The CDR3 covers 15 residues. The germline V and J ends were trimmed by 5 bases and 0 bases, with 13 bases remaining between them.

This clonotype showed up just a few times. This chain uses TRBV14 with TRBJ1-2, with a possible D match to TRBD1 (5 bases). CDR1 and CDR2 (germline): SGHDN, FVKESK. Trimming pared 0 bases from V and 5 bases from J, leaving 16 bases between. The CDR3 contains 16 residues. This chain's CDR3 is CASSQDSRGYLYGYTF. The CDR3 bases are TGTGCCAGCAGCCAAGATTCTCGGGGGTACCTATATGGCTACACCTTC.

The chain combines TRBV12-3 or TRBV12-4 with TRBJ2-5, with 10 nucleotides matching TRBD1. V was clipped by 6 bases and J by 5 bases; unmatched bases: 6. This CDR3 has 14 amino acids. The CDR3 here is CASRGTGAGETQYF. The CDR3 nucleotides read TGTGCCAGCAGAGGGACAGGGGCAGGGGAGACCCAGTACTTC.

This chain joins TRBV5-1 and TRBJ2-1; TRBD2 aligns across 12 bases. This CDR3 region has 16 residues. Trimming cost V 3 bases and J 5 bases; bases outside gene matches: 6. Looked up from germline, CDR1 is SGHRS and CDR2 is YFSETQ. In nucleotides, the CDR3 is TGCGCCAGCAGCTACACTAGCGGGGGGCCCAACAATGAGCAGTTCTTC. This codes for CASSYTSGGPNNEQFF. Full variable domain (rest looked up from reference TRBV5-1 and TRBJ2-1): KAGVTQTPRYLIKTRGQQVTLSCSPISGHRSVSWYQQTPGQGLQFLFEYFSETQRNKGNFPGRFSGRQFSNSRSEMNVSTLELGDSALYLCASSYTSGGPNNEQFFGPGTRLTVL.

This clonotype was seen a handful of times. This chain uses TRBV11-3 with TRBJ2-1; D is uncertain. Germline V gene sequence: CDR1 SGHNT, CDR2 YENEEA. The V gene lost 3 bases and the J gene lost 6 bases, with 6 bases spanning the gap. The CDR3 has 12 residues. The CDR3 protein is CASSFSSNEQFF. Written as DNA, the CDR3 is TGTGCCAGCAGCTTTAGCTCCAATGAGCAGTTCTTC. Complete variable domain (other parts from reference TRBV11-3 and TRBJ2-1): EAGVVQSPRYKIIEKKQPVAFWCNPISGHNTLYWYLQNLGQGPELLIRYENEEAVDDSQLPKDRFSAERLKGVDSTLKIQPAELGDSAVYLCASSFSSNEQFFGPGTRLTVL.

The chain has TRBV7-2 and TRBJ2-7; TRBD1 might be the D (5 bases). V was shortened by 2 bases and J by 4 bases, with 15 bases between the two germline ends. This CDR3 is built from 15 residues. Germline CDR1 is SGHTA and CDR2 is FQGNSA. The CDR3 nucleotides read TGTGCCAGCAGCTTAAGCCAGGGTGGTTGGTACGAGCAGTACTTC. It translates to CASSLSQGGWYEQYF.

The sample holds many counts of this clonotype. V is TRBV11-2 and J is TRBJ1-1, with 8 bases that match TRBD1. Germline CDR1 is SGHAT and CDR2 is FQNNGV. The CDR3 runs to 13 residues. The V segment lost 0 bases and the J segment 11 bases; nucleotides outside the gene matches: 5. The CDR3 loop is CASSLEGRGHAFF. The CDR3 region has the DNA TGTGCCAGCAGCTTAGAAGGCAGGGGGCACGCTTTCTTT.

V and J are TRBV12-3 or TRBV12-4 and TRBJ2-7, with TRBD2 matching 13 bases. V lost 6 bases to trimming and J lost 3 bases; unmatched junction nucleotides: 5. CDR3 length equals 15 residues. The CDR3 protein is CASSRGTSGVYEQYF. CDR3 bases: TGTGCCAGCAGCAGAGGGACTAGCGGGGTCTACGAGCAGTACTTC.